This TCR beta chain was found in a study of somatic mutations in cytotoxic T cells in rheumatoid arthritis. Germline values: CDR1 SNHLY, CDR2 FYNNEI. The CDR3 is 12 amino acids. V was cut by 6 bases and J by 3 bases, with 9 bases left in between. Repertoires were generated with immunoSEQ multiplex PCR, while TCRdb's copy carries only in-frame clones and drops some. The repertoire consists of over 15,000 clones, with around 86% occurring once and the leading ten covering 9.5% to 13%. This receptor was obtained from a man aged 18 to 35 with rheumatoid arthritis. The specimen was CD8+ T cells sorted from blood. The chain combines TRBV2 with TRBJ2-7; tentative D call: TRBD1 (6 bases). CDR3 sequence (DNA): TGTGCCAGCAGGGGGGCCAACTACGAGCAGTACTTC. As protein: CASRGANYEQYF.